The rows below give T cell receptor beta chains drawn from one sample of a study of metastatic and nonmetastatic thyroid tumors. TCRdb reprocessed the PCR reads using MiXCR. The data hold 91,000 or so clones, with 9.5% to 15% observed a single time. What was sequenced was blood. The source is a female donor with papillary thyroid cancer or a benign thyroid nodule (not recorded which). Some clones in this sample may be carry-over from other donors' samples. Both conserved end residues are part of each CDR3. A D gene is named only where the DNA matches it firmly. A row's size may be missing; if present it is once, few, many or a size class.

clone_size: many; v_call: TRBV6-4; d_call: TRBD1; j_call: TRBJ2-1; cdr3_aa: CASSDRRPGTGVVSYNEQFF; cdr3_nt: TGTGCCAGCAGTGACAGACGTCCCGGGACAGGGGTAGTCTCCTACAATGAGCAGTTCTTC
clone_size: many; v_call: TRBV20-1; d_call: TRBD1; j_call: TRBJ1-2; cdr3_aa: CSASSGTGLTNYGYTF; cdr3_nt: TGCAGTGCTAGCTCCGGGACAGGGCTGACTAACTATGGCTACACCTTC
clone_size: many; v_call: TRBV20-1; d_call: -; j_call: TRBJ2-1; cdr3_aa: CSAPGGLSYNEQFF; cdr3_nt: TGCAGTGCTCCAGGGGGACTCTCCTACAATGAGCAGTTCTTC
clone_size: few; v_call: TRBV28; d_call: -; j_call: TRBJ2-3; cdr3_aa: CASSSGEPQYF; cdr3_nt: TGTGCCAGCAGTTCCGGTGAGCCCCAGTATTTT
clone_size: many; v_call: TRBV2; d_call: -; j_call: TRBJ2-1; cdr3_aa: CASLPPSPRGNEQFF; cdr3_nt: TGTGCCAGCCTACCTCCTAGCCCCCGAGGAAATGAGCAGTTCTTC
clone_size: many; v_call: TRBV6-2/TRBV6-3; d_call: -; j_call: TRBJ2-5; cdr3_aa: CASRHSETQYF; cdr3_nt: TGTGCCAGCAGACACTCAGAGACCCAGTACTTC
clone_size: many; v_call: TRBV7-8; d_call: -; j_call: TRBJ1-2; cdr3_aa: CASLPPGPALGGYTF; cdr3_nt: TGTGCCAGCCTCCCCCCGGGACCCGCCCTTGGTGGCTACACCTTC
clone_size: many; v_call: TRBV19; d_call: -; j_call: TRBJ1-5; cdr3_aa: CASSRRSNQPQHF; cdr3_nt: TGTGCCAGTAGTAGGCGGAGCAATCAGCCCCAGCATTTT
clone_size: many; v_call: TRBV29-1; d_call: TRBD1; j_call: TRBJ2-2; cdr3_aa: CSVEQGVTGELFF; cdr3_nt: TGCAGCGTTGAACAGGGGGTTACCGGGGAGCTGTTTTTT
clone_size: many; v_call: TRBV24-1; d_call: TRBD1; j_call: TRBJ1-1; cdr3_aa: CATSTGTGGRNTEAFF; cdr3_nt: TGTGCCACCAGTACCGGGACAGGGGGTAGGAACACTGAAGCTTTCTTT
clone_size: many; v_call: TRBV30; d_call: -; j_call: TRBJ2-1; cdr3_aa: CAWSVSVNEQFF; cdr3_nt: TGTGCCTGGAGTGTATCAGTCAATGAGCAGTTCTTC
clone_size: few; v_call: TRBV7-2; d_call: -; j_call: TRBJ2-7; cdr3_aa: CAISLTSYEQYF; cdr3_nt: TGTGCCATCAGCTTGACCTCCTACGAGCAGTACTTC
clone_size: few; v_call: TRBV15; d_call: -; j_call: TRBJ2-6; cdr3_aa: CATSRDRSGANVLTF; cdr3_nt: TGTGCCACCAGCAGAGATCGCTCTGGGGCCAACGTCCTGACTTTC
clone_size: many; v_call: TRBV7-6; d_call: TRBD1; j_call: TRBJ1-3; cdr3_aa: CASSPQGLRSGNTIYF; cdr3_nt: TGTGCCAGCAGCCCACAGGGGCTACGCTCTGGAAACACCATATATTTT
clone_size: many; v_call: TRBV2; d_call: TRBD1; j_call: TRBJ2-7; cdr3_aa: CASRGTGFGYEQYF; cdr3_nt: TGTGCCAGCAGGGGGACAGGGTTCGGCTACGAGCAGTACTTC
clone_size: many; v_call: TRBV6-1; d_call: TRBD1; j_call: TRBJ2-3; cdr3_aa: CASRHRGRSTDTQYF; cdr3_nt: TGTGCCAGCAGGCACAGGGGAAGGTCGACAGATACGCAGTATTTT
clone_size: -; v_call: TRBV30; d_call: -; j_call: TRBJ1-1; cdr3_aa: CAWSVQERMTEAFF; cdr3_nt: TGTGCCTGGAGTGTACAGGAGAGAATGACTGAAGCTTTCTTT
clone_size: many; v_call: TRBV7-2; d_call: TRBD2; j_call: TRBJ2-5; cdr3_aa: CASSPQLAERETQYF; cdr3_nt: TGTGCCAGCAGCCCGCAACTAGCGGAGAGAGAGACCCAGTACTTC
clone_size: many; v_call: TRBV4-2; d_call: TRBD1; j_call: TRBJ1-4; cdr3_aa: CASSSSGTGDEKLFF; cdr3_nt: TGTGCCAGCAGCTCATCCGGGACAGGGGATGAAAAACTGTTTTTT
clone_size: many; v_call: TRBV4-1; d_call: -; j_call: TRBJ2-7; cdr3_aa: CASSQGTLVSEQYF; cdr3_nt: TGCGCCAGCAGCCAGGGGACACTAGTCTCCGAGCAGTACTTC
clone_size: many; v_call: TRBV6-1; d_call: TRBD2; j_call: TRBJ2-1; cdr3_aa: CASRTAGGSNEQFF; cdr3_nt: TGTGCCAGCAGGACAGCGGGGGGTTCGAATGAGCAGTTCTTC
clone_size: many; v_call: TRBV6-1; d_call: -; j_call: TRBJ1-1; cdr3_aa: CATRAWVDTEAFF; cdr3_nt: TGTGCCACCCGGGCGTGGGTTGACACTGAAGCTTTCTTT
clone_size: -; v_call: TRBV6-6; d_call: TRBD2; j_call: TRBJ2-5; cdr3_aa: CSSSYSTSGIRETQYF; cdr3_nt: TGTTCCAGCAGTTACTCAACTAGCGGGATCCGAGAGACCCAGTACTTC
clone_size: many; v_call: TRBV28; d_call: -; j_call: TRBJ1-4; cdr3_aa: CASGQGREKLFF; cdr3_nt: TGTGCCAGCGGTCAAGGGCGCGAAAAACTGTTTTTT
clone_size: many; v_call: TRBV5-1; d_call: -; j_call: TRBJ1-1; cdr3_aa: CASTLSGTVNTEAFF; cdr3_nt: TGCGCCAGCACCCTATCCGGGACGGTGAACACTGAAGCTTTCTTT
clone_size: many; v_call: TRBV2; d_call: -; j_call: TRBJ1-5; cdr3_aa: CASSEGMADNQPQHF; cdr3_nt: TGTGCCAGCAGTGAGGGGATGGCAGACAATCAGCCCCAGCATTTT
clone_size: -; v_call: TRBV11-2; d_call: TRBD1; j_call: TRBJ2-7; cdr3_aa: CASSRGTVYEQYF; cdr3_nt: TGTGCCAGCAGCCGTGGGACAGTTTACGAGCAGTACTTC
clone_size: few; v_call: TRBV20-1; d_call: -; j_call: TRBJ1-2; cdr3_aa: CSATRGLPHRSYGYTF; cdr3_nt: TGCAGTGCTACGCGGGGTCTGCCCCATAGGAGCTATGGCTACACCTTC
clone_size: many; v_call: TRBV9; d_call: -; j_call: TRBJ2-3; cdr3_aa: CASSATTLSTDTQYF; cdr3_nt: TGTGCCAGCAGCGCGACGACACTCAGCACAGATACGCAGTATTTT
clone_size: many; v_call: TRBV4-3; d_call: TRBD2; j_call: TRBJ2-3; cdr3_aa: CASSQALAASTDTQYF; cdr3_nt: TGCGCCAGCAGCCAAGCCCTAGCGGCGAGCACAGATACGCAGTATTTT
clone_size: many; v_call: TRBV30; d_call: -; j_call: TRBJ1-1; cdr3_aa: CAWITMGQAFF; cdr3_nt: TGTGCCTGGATTACCATGGGGCAAGCTTTCTTT
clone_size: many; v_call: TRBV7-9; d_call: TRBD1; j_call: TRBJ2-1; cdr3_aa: CASSMGQGDNEQFF; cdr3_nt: TGTGCCAGCAGTATGGGCCAGGGGGACAATGAGCAGTTCTTC
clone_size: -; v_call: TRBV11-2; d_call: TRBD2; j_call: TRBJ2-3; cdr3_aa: CASSATRSGRVSDTQYF; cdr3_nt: TGTGCCAGCAGCGCCACTCGGAGCGGGAGAGTGTCAGATACGCAGTATTTC
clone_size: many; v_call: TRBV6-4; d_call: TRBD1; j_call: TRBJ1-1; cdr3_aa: CAIKPGQLMNTEAFF; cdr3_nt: TGTGCCATCAAACCGGGACAGTTGATGAACACTGAAGCTTTCTTT
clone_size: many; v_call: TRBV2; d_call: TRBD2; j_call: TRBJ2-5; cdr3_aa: CASSEVVRLAVRQTQYF; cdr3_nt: TGTGCCAGCAGTGAGGTAGTCCGACTAGCAGTTCGTCAGACCCAGTACTTC
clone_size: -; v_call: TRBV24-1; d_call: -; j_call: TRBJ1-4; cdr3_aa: CAPALHRGKIF; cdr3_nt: TGTGCCCCGGCCCTACATAGGGGCAAGATTTTT
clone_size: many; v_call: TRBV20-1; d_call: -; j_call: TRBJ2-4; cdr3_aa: CSVPSVGASKNIQYF; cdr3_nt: TGCAGTGTCCCATCCGTGGGGGCATCCAAAAACATTCAGTACTTC
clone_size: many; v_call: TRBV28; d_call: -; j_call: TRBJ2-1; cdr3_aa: CASSSVYEQFF; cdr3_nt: TGTGCCAGCAGTTCAGTCTATGAGCAGTTCTTC
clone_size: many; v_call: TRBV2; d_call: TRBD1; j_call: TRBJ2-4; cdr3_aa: CASSATGWAENIQYF; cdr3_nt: TGTGCCAGCAGTGCGACAGGGTGGGCGGAAAACATTCAGTACTTC
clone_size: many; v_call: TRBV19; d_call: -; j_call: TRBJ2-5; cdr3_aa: CASSRGGRETQYF; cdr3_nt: TGTGCCAGTAGTAGAGGGGGGCGAGAGACCCAGTACTTC
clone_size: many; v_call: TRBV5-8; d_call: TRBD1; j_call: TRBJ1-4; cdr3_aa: CASTRDRGKKLFF; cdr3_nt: TGTGCCAGCACCCGGGACAGGGGCAAAAAACTGTTTTTT
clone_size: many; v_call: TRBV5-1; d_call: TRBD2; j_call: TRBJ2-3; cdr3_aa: CASSLGLADSTDTQYF; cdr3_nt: TGCGCCAGCAGCTTGGGGCTAGCGGACAGCACAGATACGCAGTATTTT
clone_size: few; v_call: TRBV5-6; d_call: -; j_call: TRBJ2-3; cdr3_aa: CASSSLTDTQYF; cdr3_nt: TGTGCCAGCAGTTCCCTCACAGATACGCAGTATTTT
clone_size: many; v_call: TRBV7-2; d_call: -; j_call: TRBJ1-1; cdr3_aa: CASSPRALEGTEAFF; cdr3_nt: TGTGCCAGCAGCCCCCGGGCCCTCGAAGGGACTGAAGCTTTCTTT
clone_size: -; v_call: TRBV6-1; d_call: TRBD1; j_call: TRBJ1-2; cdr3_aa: CASSNSGQIYGYTF; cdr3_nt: TGTGCCAGCAGTAATTCGGGACAGATCTATGGCTACACCTTC
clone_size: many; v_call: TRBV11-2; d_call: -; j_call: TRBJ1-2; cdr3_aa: CASSLGGGRAYGYTF; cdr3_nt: TGTGCCAGCAGCTTAGGGGGTGGCAGGGCCTATGGCTACACCTTC
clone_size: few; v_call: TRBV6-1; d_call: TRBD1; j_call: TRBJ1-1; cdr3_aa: CASSEPTGTVSAFF; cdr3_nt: TGTGCCAGCAGTGAGCCCACCGGGACAGTATCCGCTTTCTTT
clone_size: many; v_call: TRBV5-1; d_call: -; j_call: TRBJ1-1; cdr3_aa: CASSLFSGMNTEAFF; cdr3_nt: TGCGCCAGCAGCTTGTTTTCGGGGATGAACACTGAAGCTTTCTTT
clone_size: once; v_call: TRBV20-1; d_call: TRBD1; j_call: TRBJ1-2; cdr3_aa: CSARDGTALDYTF; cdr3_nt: TGCAGTGCTAGAGACGGGACAGCCCTTGACTACACCTTC
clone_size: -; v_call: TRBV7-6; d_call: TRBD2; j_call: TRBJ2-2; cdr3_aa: CATKSGRATGELFF; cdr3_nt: TGTGCCACCAAAAGCGGGAGGGCCACCGGGGAGCTGTTTTTT
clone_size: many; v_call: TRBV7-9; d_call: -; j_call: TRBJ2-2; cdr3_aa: CASSRGWGRTGELFF; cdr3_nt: TGTGCCAGCAGCCGTGGCTGGGGGCGAACCGGGGAGCTGTTTTTT
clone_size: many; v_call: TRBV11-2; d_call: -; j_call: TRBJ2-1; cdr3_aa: CASSLEATSSYNEQFF; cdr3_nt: TGTGCCAGCAGCTTAGAGGCTACGAGCTCCTACAATGAGCAGTTCTTC
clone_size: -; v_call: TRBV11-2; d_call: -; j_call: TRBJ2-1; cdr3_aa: CASSLVAEILFNEQFF; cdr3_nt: TGTGCCAGCAGCTTAGTGGCCGAGATTCTATTCAATGAGCAGTTCTTC
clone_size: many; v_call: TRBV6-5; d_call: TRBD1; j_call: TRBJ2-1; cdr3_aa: CASSYSSRAGGMDEQFF; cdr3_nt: TGTGCCAGCAGTTACTCGTCTAGGGCAGGGGGTATGGATGAGCAGTTCTTC
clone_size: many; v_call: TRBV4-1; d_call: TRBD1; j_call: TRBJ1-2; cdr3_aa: CASSHEQGQLYGYTF; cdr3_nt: TGCGCCAGCAGCCATGAACAGGGACAGCTCTATGGCTACACCTTC
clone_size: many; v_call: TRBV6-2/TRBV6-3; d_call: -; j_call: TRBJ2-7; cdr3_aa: CASSSLPTYEQYF; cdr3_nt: TGTGCCAGCAGTTCCCTCCCAACCTACGAGCAGTACTTC
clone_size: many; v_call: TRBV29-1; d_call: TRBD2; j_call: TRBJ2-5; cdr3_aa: CSVEQVPGLPTETQYF; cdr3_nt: TGCAGCGTTGAACAGGTACCGGGACTACCGACAGAGACCCAGTACTTC